What follows is one T cell receptor beta chain and its context. Its antigen remains unknown. This record comes from a study of CD8 T cells in ankylosing spondylitis. Study results and caveats: Characteristic of ankylosing spondylitis blood, it appeared, was a TCR beta motif comprising 7 to 9 highly homologous variants.

Each TCR beta library was made by quantitative 5'-RACE that incorporated molecular barcodes. TCRdb reanalysed the 5' RACE reads using MiXCR and keeps one entry per CDR3 protein. The table has over 400,000 distinct CDR3 sequences, roughly 26% seen once. The ends lost 4 bases at V and 0 bases at J; junction bases unmatched: 1. The CDR3 spans 14 residues. Germline CDR1 is SQVTM and CDR2 is ANQGSEA. The chain combines TRBV29-1 with TRBJ2-3, with 10 bases lining up with TRBD2. The sequenced sample was blood, either unsorted or a sorted T cell fraction (not recorded which). The sequence was collected from a male donor with ankylosing spondylitis. The DNA of the CDR3 is TGCAGCGTTGGTAGCGGGAGGAGCACAGATACGCAGTATTTT. It is translated as CSVGSGRSTDTQYF.